The present T cell receptor beta chain was sequenced within a study of radiotherapy plus CTLA-4 blockade in lung cancer. The data were produced by immunoSEQ multiplex PCR, yet TCRdb's version contains in-frame clones alone and is incomplete. This table holds roughly 50,000 clones, around nine tenths found once. Germline V gives CDR1 SGHKS, CDR2 YYEKEE (reference sequence). The trim removed 4 bases at V and 3 bases at J, leaving 20 bases unmatched. The length of the CDR3 is 20 residues. Source: peripheral blood, taken from a patient treated with radiotherapy plus ipilimumab. This receptor was identified in a human donor with non-small cell lung cancer whose response to radiotherapy plus ipilimumab could not be evaluated. The genes are TRBV5-5 and TRBJ2-7; 12 bases align to TRBD1. In DNA form, the CDR3 reads TGTGCCAGCAGCAGGCAGGATCCGGGTGGGACAGGGGGCGCGGGCTACGAGCAGTACTTC. Translating it yields CASSRQDPGGTGGAGYEQYF.